This TCR beta chain was captured in a study of immune heterogeneity within non-small cell lung tumors (dated by TCRdb to between 2018 and 2020). Regarding the research as a whole: By histology, the tumors included some ten non-squamous carcinomas, 4 squamous cell carcinomas and 1 tumor not otherwise specified. TCR repertoires were analyzed from approximately 60 tumor loci of approximately 15 patients, whereas transcriptome data were available for only about 43 loci from roughly twelve patients. The study combined whole-exome sequencing, RNA-seq and TCR beta repertoire sequencing of multiple spatially distinct regions from each NSCLC tumor to examine intratumoral immune heterogeneity. Binding of neoantigens to the HLA alleles of each patient was predicted with netMHCpan-3.0 for mutant peptides of 8 to 11 amino acids. What the study reported, not specific to this receptor: Within a given patient, the same dominant CDR3B clonotypes showed up repeatedly across loci, although different tumor locations also carried unique high-frequency clones. A moderate positive correlation (R about 0.35), which was statistically significant, linked local T-cell repertoire clonality to local tumor mutational burden. For the most part, high-frequency TCR beta clonotypes differed from one individual patient to another.

The TCR template was genomic DNA extracted from bulk tumor tissue, and roughly 600 ng of gDNA was amplified for each sample. During surgery, multiple biopsies were taken from each primary tumor and placed as far apart as possible within the tumor mass. Patients in the study cohort, which was described as untreated, were newly diagnosed NSCLC cases going through curative surgery. The donor group was made up of approximately 16 newly diagnosed non-small cell lung cancer patients undergoing surgery with curative intent. Resected tumor masses were reviewed by two independent pathologists. Only DNA and RNA samples of high quality went on to sequencing. This clonotype was counted many times. Its target antigen remains unknown. Base qualities are not at hand, and no much larger clone is one base apart. The TCR beta CDR3 region was amplified with a multiplex PCR system whose first round ran for 10 cycles using 32 V-gene forward primers and 13 J-gene reverse primers. The first PCR round used a QIAGEN Multiplex PCR Kit, and the primer sequences were filed in Chinese patent CN105087789A. Illumina universal primers were attached in a second round of PCR run with the Phusion High-Fidelity PCR Kit. Paired-end sequencing of TCR libraries was carried out on the Illumina HiSeq X Ten platform at a read length of 151 bp. Turning to the authors' computational methods: Reads without multiplex PCR primers were removed using Cutadapt, read pairs were merged using PEAR, and CDR3 regions were called using MiXCR with default settings. Repertoire diversity used Shannon entropy, and clonality was computed as one minus Shannon entropy divided by ln of productive unique sequence count. Clonotypes at a frequency of at least 0.5% were defined as dominant or high-frequency T-cell clones. Through fastp at Q25 and MiXCR, TCRdb rebuilt clones from the public reads, retaining in-frame beta chains. Under each unique CDR3 protein, matching rows form one entry showing the most common genes and DNA. These V and J calls are TCRdb output, not the study's own analysis. A total of about 21,000 distinct CDR3 sequences appear in this sample, about 29% of them only once. Less than 4.5% of the sample belongs to the ten largest clones.

The origin of this receptor is a middle-aged man with non-small cell lung cancer. Sequences were obtained from lung tumor tissue.

The DNA is TGTGCCAGCAGCTTAGGGATGAACACTGAAGCTTTCTTT. Translated, this is CASSLGMNTEAFF. The chain is made from TRBV7-3 and TRBJ1-1, with the D gene call left open. The germline V gene encodes CDR1 SGHTA and CDR2 FQGTGA. V sheds 2 bases and J sheds 0 bases, leaving 4 bases between their ends. There are 13 amino acids in the CDR3, from cysteine to phenylalanine inclusive. The retained sequence is limited to the CDR3, 39 bases, with the frame set at the first base.